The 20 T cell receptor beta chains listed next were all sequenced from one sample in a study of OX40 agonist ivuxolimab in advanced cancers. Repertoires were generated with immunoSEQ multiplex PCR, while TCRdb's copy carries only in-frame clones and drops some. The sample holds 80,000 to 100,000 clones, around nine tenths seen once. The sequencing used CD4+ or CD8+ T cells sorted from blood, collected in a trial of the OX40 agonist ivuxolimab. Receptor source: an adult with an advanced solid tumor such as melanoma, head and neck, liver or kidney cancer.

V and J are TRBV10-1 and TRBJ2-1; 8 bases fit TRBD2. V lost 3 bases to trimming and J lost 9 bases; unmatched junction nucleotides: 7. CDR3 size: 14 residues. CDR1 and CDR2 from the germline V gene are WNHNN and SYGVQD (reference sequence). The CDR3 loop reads CASSDPTSVREQFF. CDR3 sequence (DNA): TGCGCCAGCAGTGACCCGACTAGCGTGCGTGAGCAGTTCTTC.

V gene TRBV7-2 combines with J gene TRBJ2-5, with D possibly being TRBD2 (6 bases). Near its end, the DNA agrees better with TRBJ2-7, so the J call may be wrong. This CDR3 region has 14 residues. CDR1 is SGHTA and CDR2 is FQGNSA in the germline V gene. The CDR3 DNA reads TGTGCCAGCAGCTTCACGGGGGTCTCCTACGAGCAGTACTTC. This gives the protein CASSFTGVSYEQYF.

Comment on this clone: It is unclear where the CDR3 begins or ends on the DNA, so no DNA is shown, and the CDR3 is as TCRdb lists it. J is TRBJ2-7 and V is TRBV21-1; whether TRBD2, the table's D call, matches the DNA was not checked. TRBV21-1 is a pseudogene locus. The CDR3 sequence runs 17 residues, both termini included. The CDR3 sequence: CASSKVASGAHLGEQYF.

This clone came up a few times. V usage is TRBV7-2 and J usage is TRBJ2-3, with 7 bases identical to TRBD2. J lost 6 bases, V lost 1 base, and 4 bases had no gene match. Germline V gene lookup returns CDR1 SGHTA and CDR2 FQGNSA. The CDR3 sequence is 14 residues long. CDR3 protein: CASSLGGGKDTQYF. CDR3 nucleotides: TGTGCCAGCAGCTTAGGGGGGGGTAAGGATACGCAGTATTTT.

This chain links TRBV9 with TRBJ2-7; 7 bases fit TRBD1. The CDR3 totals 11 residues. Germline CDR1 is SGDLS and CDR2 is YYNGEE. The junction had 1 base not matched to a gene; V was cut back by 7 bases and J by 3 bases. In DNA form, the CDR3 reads TGTGCCAGCGGGACAGACTACGAGCAGTACTTC. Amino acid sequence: CASGTDYEQYF.

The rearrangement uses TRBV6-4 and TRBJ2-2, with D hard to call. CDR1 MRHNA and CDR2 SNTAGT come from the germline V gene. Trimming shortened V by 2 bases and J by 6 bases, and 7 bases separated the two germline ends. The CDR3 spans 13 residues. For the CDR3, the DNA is TGTGCCAGCAGTGACGGACCCCCCGGGGAGCTGTTTTTT. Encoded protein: CASSDGPPGELFF.

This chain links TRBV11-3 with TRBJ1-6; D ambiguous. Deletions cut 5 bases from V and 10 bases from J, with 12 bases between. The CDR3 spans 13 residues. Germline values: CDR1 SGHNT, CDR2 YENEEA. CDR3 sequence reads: CASSLHLYSPLHF. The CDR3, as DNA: TGTGCCAGCAGCCTCCACTTGTACTCACCCCTCCACTTT.

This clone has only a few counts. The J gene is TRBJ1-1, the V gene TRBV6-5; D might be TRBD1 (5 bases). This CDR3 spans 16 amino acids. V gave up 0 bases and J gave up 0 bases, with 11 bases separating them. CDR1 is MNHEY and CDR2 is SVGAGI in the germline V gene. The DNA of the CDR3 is TGTGCCAGCAGTTACTCTGCAGGACACATGAACACTGAAGCTTTCTTT. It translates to CASSYSAGHMNTEAFF.

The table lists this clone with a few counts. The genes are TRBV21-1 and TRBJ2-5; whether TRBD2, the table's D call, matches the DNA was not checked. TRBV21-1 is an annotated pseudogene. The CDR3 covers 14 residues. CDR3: CASRLAGGRETQYF. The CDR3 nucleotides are TGTGCCAGCCGACTAGCGGGGGGGCGCGAGACCCAGTACTTC.

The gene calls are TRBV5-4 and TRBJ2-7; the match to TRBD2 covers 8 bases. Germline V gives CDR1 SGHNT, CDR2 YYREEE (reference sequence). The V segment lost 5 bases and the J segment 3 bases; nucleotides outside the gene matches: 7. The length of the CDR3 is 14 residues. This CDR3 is CASSPGLVDYEQYF. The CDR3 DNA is TGTGCCAGCAGTCCGGGACTAGTTGACTACGAGCAGTACTTC.

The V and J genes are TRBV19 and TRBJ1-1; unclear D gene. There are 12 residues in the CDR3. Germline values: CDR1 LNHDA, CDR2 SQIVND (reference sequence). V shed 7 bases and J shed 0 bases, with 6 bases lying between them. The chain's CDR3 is CASTHVNTEAFF. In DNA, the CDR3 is TGTGCCAGTACCCATGTGAACACTGAAGCTTTCTTT.

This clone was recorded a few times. Written as DNA, the CDR3 is TGCGCCAGCAGCGCTCAAGACAGGGGGCTTAGGTCACCCCTCCACTTT. Its translation is CASSAQDRGLRSPLHF. The V and J genes are TRBV5-1 and TRBJ1-6, with 10 bases fitting TRBD1. The CDR3 spans 16 residues. V trimming: 4 bases; J trimming: 10 bases; junction bases outside the gene matches: 11. The germline gives CDR1 SGHRS, CDR2 YFSETQ.

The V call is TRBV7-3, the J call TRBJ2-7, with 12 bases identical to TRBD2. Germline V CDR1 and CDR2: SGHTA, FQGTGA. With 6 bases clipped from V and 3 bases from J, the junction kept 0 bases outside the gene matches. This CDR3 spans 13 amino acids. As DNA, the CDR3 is TGTGCCAGCAGACTAGCGGGGGGCTACGAGCAGTACTTC. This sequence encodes CASRLAGGYEQYF.

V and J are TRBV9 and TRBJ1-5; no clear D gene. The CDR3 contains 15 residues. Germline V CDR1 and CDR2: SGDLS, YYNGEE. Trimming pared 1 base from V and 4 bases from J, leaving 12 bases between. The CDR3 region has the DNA TGTGCCAGCAGCGTAACTCCAGGCCTTAATCAGCCCCAGCATTTT. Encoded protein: CASSVTPGLNQPQHF.

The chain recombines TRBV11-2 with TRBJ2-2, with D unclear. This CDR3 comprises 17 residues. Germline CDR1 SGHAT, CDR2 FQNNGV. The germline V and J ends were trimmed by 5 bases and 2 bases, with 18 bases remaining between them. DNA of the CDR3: TGTGCCAGCAGCAAATTATTGTCCCCAGGAAACACCGGGGAGCTGTTTTTT. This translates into CASSKLLSPGNTGELFF.

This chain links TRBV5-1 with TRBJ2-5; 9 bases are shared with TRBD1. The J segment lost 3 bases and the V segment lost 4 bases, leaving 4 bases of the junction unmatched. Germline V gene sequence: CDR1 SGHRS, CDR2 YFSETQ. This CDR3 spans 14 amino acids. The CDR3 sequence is CASSTRQGEETQYF. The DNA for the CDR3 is TGCGCCAGCAGCACAAGACAGGGGGAAGAGACCCAGTACTTC.

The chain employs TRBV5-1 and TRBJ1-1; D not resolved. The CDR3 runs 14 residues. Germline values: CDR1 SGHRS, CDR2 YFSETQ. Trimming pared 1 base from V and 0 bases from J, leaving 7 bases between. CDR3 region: CASSLWGMNTEAFF. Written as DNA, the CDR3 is TGCGCCAGCAGCTTGTGGGGAATGAACACTGAAGCTTTCTTT.

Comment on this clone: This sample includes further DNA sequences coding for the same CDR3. The CDR3 loop is CASSLVAGGTYEQYF. The CDR3 DNA sequence: TGCGCCAGCAGCTTGGTTGCAGGGGGCACCTACGAGCAGTACTTC. This rearrangement joins TRBV5-1 to TRBJ2-7, with 8 bases aligning to TRBD1. This CDR3 comprises 15 residues. Trimming at V came to 0 bases and at J to 2 bases, leaving 4 bases not matched to a gene. Germline V lookup: CDR1 SGHRS, CDR2 YFSETQ.

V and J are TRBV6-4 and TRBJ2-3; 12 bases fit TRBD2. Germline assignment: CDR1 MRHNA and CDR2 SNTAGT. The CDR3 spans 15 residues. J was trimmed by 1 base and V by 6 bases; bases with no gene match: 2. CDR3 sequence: CASSLAGGRTDTQYF. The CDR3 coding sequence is TGTGCCAGCAGCCTAGCGGGGGGGCGCACAGATACGCAGTATTTT.

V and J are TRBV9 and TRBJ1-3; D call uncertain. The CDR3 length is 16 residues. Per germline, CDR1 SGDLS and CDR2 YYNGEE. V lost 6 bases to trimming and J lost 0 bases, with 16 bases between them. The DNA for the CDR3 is TGTGCCAGCACCGAAGACGGCCGCAGCTCTGGAAACACCATATATTTT. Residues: CASTEDGRSSGNTIYF. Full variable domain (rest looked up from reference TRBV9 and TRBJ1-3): DSGVTQTPKHLITATGQRVTLRCSPRSGDLSVYWYQQSLDQGLQFLIQYYNGEERAKGNILERFSAQQFPDLHSELNLSSLELGDSALYFCASTEDGRSSGNTIYFGEGSWLTVV.